This T cell receptor beta chain was identified during a study of blood T cell repertoires in COVID-19. The protocol was immunoSEQ multiplex PCR, while the TCRdb copy is restricted to in-frame clones and leaves out a portion. The sample carries under 250,000 clones, roughly 85% recorded once. The germline CDR1 and CDR2 sequences are SGDLS and YYNGEE. Trimming shortened V by 0 bases and J by 4 bases, and 10 bases separated the two germline ends. The CDR3 has 15 amino acids. Recruitment covered about 25 US areas and drew participants whose ages spanned about 18 to 89 years. In assigning cohorts, the study relied on participant-reported clinical history.

The chain links TRBV9 to TRBJ2-2; a possible D gene is TRBD2 (6 bases). The origin of this receptor is a woman between 50 and 59 years old with acute COVID-19. Sequencing was done on a sample of PBMCs or T cells enriched from blood (not recorded which). The CDR3 loop is CASSVVEGATGELFF. The CDR3 nucleotides are TGTGCCAGCAGCGTAGTGGAGGGAGCCACCGGGGAGCTGTTTTTT.